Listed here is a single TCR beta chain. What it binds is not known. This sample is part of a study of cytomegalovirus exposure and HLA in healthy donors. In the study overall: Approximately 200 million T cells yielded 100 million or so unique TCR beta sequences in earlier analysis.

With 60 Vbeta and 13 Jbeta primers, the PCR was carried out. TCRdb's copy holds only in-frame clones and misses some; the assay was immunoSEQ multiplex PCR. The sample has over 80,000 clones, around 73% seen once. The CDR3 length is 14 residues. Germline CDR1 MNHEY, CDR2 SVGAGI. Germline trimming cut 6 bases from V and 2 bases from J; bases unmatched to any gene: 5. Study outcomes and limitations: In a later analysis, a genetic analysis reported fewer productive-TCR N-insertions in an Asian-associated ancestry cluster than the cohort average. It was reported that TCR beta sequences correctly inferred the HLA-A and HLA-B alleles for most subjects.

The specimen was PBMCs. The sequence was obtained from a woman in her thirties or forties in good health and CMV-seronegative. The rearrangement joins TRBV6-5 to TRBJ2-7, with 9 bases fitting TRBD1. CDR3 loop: CASRLRDRAYEQYF. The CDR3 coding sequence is TGTGCCAGCAGACTCCGGGACAGGGCCTACGAGCAGTACTTC.